This TCR beta chain was obtained from a study of CD8 T cells in Susac syndrome. Study results and limitations: The study's TCR sequencing and HLA analysis drew on a certain number of individuals. That number was acknowledged as relatively small.

Random hexamers primed reverse transcription of 0.5 to 1 ug RNA. Multiplex PCR with immunoSEQ amplified the TCR beta CDR3 across 54 Vbeta and 13 Jbeta. TCRdb used MiXCR to reprocess the immunoSEQ multiplex PCR reads, holding one entry per CDR3 protein. This table has under 200,000 distinct CDR3 sequences, about 93% appearing once. On this clonotype: Its matching antigen is unknown.

TCR beta sequences were obtained from blood CD8+ and CD4+ T cells. FACS was used to enrich TEMRA cells, whereas the CD8+ and CD4+ T cells were obtained by negative isolation. V lost 5 bases and J 2 bases, leaving 10 bases between the germline ends. The CDR3 has 13 amino acids. Germline V gene lookup returns CDR1 GTSNPN and CDR2 SVGIG (reference sequence). This chain joins TRBV30 and TRBJ2-1; D is undetermined. The origin of this receptor is a human donor in good health. The sample was CD4+ T cells from PBMCs. The CDR3 bases are TGTGCCTGGGACAAGGGTGCCTACAATGAGCAGTTCTTC. Protein product: CAWDKGAYNEQFF.